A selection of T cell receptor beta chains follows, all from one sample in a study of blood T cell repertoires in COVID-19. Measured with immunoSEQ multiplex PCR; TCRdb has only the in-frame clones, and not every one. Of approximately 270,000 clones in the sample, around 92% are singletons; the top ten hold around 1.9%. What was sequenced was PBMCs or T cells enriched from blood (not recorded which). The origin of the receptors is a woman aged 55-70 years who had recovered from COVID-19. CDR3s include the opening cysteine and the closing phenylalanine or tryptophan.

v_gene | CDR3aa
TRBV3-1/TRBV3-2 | CASSQRGGGEKLFF
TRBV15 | CATSRDLTSGGGTQYF
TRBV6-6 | CASRRGDRGYGYTF
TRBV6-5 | CASWGQEELTGELFF
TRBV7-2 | CASSLSPNNEQFF
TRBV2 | CASLPGRINSPLHF
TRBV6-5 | CASRFRSSYEQYF
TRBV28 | CASSPTSGGRNEQFF
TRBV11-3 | CASSPGGDQPQHF
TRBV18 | CASSPPGTKNEQYF
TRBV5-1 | CASSLGGLAAYNEQFF
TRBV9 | CASSPIQGGNTIYF
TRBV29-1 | CSVGDRSYTDTQYF
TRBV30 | CAWSPIDRGVANTEAFF
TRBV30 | CAWRAPGEPSNYGYTF
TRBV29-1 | CSASGQVNTEAFF
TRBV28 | CASSIDSYEQYF
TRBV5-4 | CASSLDTSLYYGYTF
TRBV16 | CASSHSGTGNTEAFF
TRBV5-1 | CASSLEQVIVSEAFF
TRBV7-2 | CASRKVQGNYGYTF
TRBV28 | CASRPQGGNTEAFF
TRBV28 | CASSDYRLAGGGNEQFF
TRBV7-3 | CASSLMTSGTYNEQFF
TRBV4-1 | CASSQVQGRIEDTQYF
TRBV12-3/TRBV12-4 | CASSFSSGSEQYF
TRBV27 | CASSYSGGATYEQYF
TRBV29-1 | CSVEMGRGSPLHF
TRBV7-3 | CASSLSQSGDTQYF
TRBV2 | CASSAGTGAWPQHF
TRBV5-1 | CASGPDREGWRTEAFF
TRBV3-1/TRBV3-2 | CASSQEYGNQPQHF